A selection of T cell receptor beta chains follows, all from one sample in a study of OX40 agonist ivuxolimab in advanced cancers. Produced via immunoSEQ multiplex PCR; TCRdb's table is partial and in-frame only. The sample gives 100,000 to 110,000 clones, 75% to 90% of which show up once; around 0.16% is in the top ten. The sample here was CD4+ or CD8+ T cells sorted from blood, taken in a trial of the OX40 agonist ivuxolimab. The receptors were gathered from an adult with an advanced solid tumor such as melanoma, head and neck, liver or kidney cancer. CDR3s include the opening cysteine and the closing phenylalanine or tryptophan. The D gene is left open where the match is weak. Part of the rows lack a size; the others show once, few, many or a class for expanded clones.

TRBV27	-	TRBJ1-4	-	CASSATGATNEKLFF	TGTGCCAGCAGTGCTACTGGGGCGACTAATGAAAAACTGTTTTTT
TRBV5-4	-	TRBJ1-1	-	CASSPGAKGGTEAFF	TGTGCCAGCAGCCCCGGGGCCAAGGGGGGGACTGAAGCTTTCTTT
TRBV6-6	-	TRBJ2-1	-	CASSYQGYNEQFF	TGTGCCAGCAGTTATCAGGGTTACAATGAGCAGTTCTTC
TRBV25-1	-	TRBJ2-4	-	CASSLNTQLAKNIQYF	TGTGCCAGCAGCCTTAACACCCAACTAGCCAAAAACATTCAGTACTTC
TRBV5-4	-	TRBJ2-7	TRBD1	CASSPGQKSYEQYF	TGTGCCAGCAGCCCGGGACAGAAATCCTACGAGCAGTACTTC
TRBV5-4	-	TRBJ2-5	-	CASSSPSRPAETQYF	TGTGCCAGCAGCTCCCCCAGCCGGCCGGCCGAGACCCAGTACTTC
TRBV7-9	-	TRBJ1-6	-	CASASPGRTNSPLHF	TGTGCCAGCGCGAGTCCGGGACGGACTAATTCACCCCTCCACTTT
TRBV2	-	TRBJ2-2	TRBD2	CASTRGGTSANTGELFF	TGTGCCAGCACCCGCGGGGGGACCTCTGCGAACACCGGGGAGCTGTTTTTT
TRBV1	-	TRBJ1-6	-	CTSSQGGGLPVDSPLHF	TGCACCAGCAGCCAAGGAGGGGGCCTGCCGGTGGATTCACCCCTCCACTTT
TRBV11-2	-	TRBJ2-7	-	CASSLVGTYEQYF	TGTGCCAGCAGCTTAGTCGGGACCTACGAGCAGTACTTC
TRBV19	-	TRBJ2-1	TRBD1	CASSVLTPSGQGRLNEQFF	TGTGCCAGTAGTGTTTTAACCCCCTCCGGACAGGGGCGCCTCAATGAGCAGTTCTTC
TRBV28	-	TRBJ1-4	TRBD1	CASRFPTGGPRNEKLFF	TGTGCCAGCCGATTCCCCACAGGGGGACCAAGGAATGAAAAACTGTTTTTT
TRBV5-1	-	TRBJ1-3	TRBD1	CASSWGQSSGNTIYF	TGCGCCAGCAGCTGGGGACAGAGCTCTGGAAACACCATATATTTT
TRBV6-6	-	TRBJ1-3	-	CASSYSGSSSGNTIYF	TGTGCCAGCAGTTACTCGGGCAGTAGCTCTGGAAACACCATATATTTT
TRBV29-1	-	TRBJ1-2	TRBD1	CSVEGHEERTGGYTF	TGCAGCGTTGAAGGACACGAAGAGAGGACAGGCGGCTACACCTTC
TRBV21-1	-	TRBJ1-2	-	CASRSTGGDYGYTF	TGTGCCAGCAGGTCGACAGGAGGGGACTATGGCTACACCTTC
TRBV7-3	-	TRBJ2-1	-	CASSPSSYNEQFF	TGTGCCAGCAGCCCCTCGAGTTACAATGAGCAGTTCTTC
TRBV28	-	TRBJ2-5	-	CASSFNGLKETQYF	TGTGCCAGCAGTTTTAACGGCCTAAAAGAGACCCAGTACTTC
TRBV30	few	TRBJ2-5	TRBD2	CAWAPGTREETQYF	TGTGCCTGGGCCCCCGGGACTAGGGAAGAGACCCAGTACTTC
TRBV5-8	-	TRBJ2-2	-	CASSLVWGSDTGELFF	TGTGCCAGCAGCTTGGTCTGGGGCTCGGACACCGGGGAGCTGTTTTTT
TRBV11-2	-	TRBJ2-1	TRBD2	CASSSLAGYNEQFF	TGTGCCAGCAGCTCCCTAGCGGGCTACAATGAGCAGTTCTTC
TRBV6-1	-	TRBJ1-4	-	CASSSSDTNEKLFF	TGTGCCAGCAGTAGCAGCGACACTAATGAAAAACTGTTTTTT
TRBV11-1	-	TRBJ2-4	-	CASSYQGWGNIQYF	TGTGCCAGCAGCTATCAAGGGTGGGGAAACATTCAGTACTTC
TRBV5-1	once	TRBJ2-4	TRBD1	CASSKGTELAKNIQYF	TGCGCCAGCAGCAAGGGGACAGAACTAGCCAAAAACATTCAGTACTTC
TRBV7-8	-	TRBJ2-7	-	CASSDRDSPYEQYF	TGTGCCAGCAGCGACCGGGATTCGCCCTACGAGCAGTACTTC
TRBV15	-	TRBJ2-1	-	CATRGGRSSYNEQFF	TGTGCCACCAGAGGCGGGCGGAGCTCCTACAATGAGCAGTTCTTC
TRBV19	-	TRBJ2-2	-	CASSPYTGELFF	TGTGCCAGTAGCCCCTACACCGGGGAGCTGTTTTTT